The T cell receptor beta chain under discussion was sequenced for a study of neoadjuvant anti-PD-1 for oral cavity cancer. Study-level background: Patients without progression got a fourth dose around day 43.

Repertoires were generated with immunoSEQ multiplex PCR, while TCRdb's copy carries only in-frame clones and drops some. The sample consists of under 15,000 clones, 55% to 65% of them appearing once. General study findings and limits: After neoadjuvant nivolumab, PBMC T cell clonality was significantly higher in non-responders than responders.

These newly diagnosed stage II-IVA oral cavity squamous cell carcinoma patients had no prior systemic or radiation treatment. The CDR3 length is 14 residues. Germline CDR1 and CDR2: PRHDT and FYEKMQ (reference sequence). V lost 0 bases and J lost 4; bases outside the gene matches: 2. A note on this clone: As yet, its antigen is unknown.

Specimen: PBMCs, collected before nivolumab (anti-PD-1) treatment. The V gene is TRBV13, the J gene TRBJ1-2, with TRBD1 matching 7 bases. This sequence originates from a person aged 40 to 85 with oral cavity squamous cell carcinoma. The CDR3 nucleotides read TGTGCCAGCAGCTTAGGTTCAGGGGGCTATGGCTACACCTTC. Protein sequence: CASSLGSGGYGYTF.